This T cell receptor beta chain was found in a study of T cell changes during pregnancy in multiple sclerosis. Only in-frame clones appear in the TCRdb table, and some are missing; sequencing was by immunoSEQ multiplex PCR. The sample has approximately 46,000 clones; 80% to 90% are singletons. This TCR was recovered from a female donor with multiple sclerosis, enrolled in a pregnancy study. The sequences come from CD4+ T cells from peripheral blood mononuclear cells, collected after pregnancy.

The DNA for the CDR3 is TGTGCCAGTAGTATCTCGCGCGGGAGAGGGGCAGATACGCAGTATTTT. It translates to CASSISRGRGADTQYF. V gene TRBV19 combines with J gene TRBJ2-3, with 7 bases identical to TRBD2. Germline V gives CDR1 LNHDA, CDR2 SQIVND (reference sequence). There are 16 residues in the CDR3. Trimming removed 3 bases from V and 4 bases from J; junction bases left unmatched: 10.